This entry describes one T cell receptor (beta chain). The table came from immunoSEQ multiplex PCR; TCRdb's copy has only in-frame clones and leaves some out. The sample records over 150,000 clones, roughly 84% being singletons. V was shortened by 6 bases and J by 0 bases, with 10 bases between the two germline ends. This CDR3 is built from 14 residues. Germline V gives CDR1 LNHDA, CDR2 SQIVND (reference sequence). The Seattle patients joined while their infection was active and were tracked longitudinally afterward. The data originate from a study of blood T cell repertoires in COVID-19. The overall study: Sources were T cells, B-cell-depleted T cells, or PBMCs; the material itself was cDNA or gDNA.

The V and J genes are TRBV19 and TRBJ2-3; D remains unclear. This receptor was identified in an older woman with COVID-19, enrolled during active disease. Sequenced sample: peripheral blood. The CDR3 coding sequence is TGTGCCAGTAGGGTAACAGTCAGCACAGATACGCAGTATTTT. Protein sequence: CASRVTVSTDTQYF.